The clone carrying this T cell receptor beta chain was recorded many times. Its antigen is unidentified. Germline-derived CDR1 and CDR2 are MDHEN and SYDVKM. This CDR3 spans 14 amino acids. V dropped 5 bases and J dropped 3 bases, with 11 bases sitting between them. This entry belongs to a study of T cell repertoires in cytomegalovirus infection. In the study overall: From public TCR beta signatures came an indication of both CMV infection and matching HLA type.

Study-level points and caveats: In two of eight donors, the top clonotype was HLA-C-restricted CMV-specific.

TCRdb ran MiXCR on the reads and lists one entry per CDR3 protein. The sample holds 150,000 to 200,000 distinct CDR3 sequences, around 15% seen once. The sequence was collected from a human donor in good health (CMV status not recorded). Some clones in this sample may be carry-over from other donors' samples. Sequenced: PBMCs. The genes are TRBV28 and TRBJ1-5, with D hard to call. The CDR3: CASSLPGNNQPQHF. CDR3 coding DNA: TGTGCCAGCAGTCTACCGGGAAACAATCAGCCCCAGCATTTT.